This entry lists 29 T cell receptor beta chains sequenced from one sample in a study of regulatory T cells in long-lasting Graves disease. CDR3-region Arm-PCR and iRepertoire HTBI primers produced the TCR beta libraries. TCRdb passed the multiplex PCR reads through MiXCR, listing each CDR3 protein once. The sample has 550,000 or so distinct CDR3 sequences; more than 10% are singletons. The time point is: newly diagnosed GD, antithyroid drugs for less than 3 months. PBMCs provided the RNA from which the TCR library was made. These sequences were also reported in another study, on T cells in Graves' hyperthyroidism and ophthalmopathy.

Material: peripheral blood mononuclear cells (PBMCs), obtained at new diagnosis, from a patient treated with antithyroid drugs. Receptors originate from a woman under 40 with Graves disease.

This clonotype came up many times. This chain links TRBV12-3 or TRBV12-4 with TRBJ2-7, with TRBD1 as a possible D gene (5 bases). The CDR3 spans 15 residues. The ends were cut back, 2 bases at V and 4 bases at J, with 15 bases in the middle. CDR3 region: CASSLSGREKYEQYF. The CDR3 DNA follows: TGTGCCAGCAGTTTATCTGGCAGGGAAAAATACGAGCAGTACTTC.

V is TRBV19 and J is TRBJ1-2; no definite D call. The V end lost 1 base, the J end lost 4 bases, and 7 bases lay between the germline ends. There are 13 residues in the CDR3. Germline V gene lookup returns CDR1 LNHDA and CDR2 SQIVND (reference sequence). The CDR3 loop reads CASSIGPRYGYTF. The CDR3 nucleotides are TGTGCCAGTAGTATAGGGCCGCGCTATGGCTACACCTTC.

This clonotype has at least ten counts. The chain combines TRBV20-1 with TRBJ2-1; possibly TRBD2 for D (5 bases). The CDR3 is made up of 16 amino acids. Germline CDR1 and CDR2: DFQATT and SNEGSKA (reference sequence). V dropped 1 base and J dropped 1 base, with 14 bases sitting between them. For the CDR3, the DNA is TGCAGTGCTAGAGTAAGAAATCTAGCTTCCTACAATGAGCAGTTCTTC. This encodes CSARVRNLASYNEQFF.

This clonotype was observed at least ten times. This chain connects TRBV28 to TRBJ2-1, with a possible D match to TRBD2 (6 bases). The CDR3 covers 16 residues. CDR1 MDHEN and CDR2 SYDVKM come from the germline V gene. The V end was cut by 4 bases, the J end by 6 bases, with 19 bases between. The CDR3 DNA reads as TGTGCCAGCAGTTCATTCGGGAGTCCCCTCAGCAATGAGCAGTTCTTC. It yields the protein CASSSFGSPLSNEQFF.

In this sample, this clonotype turned up many times. V is TRBV20-1 and J is TRBJ1-5, with 11 bases lining up with TRBD1. V shed 2 bases, J shed 3 bases, and the junction held 9 bases outside the gene matches. The CDR3 runs 17 residues. From germline, CDR1 is DFQATT and CDR2 SNEGSKA (reference sequence). CDR3 protein: CSARIIGDRGFNQPQHF. Here the CDR3 DNA reads TGCAGTGCTAGAATAATAGGGGACAGGGGGTTCAATCAGCCCCAGCATTTT.

This clonotype showed up just a few times. This chain links TRBV4-2 with TRBJ1-1, with TRBD1 as a possible D gene (5 bases). The V end lost 0 bases, the J end lost 3 bases, and 8 bases lay between the germline ends. Germline CDR1 reads LGHNA; CDR2 reads YNFKEQ. This CDR3 comprises 14 residues. The CDR3 loop reads CASSQERGDTEAFF. DNA for the CDR3: TGTGCCAGCAGCCAAGAAAGAGGGGACACTGAAGCTTTCTTT.

This clonotype was counted at least ten times. V gene TRBV7-2 combines with J gene TRBJ2-4; 8 nucleotides align to TRBD2. There are 14 residues in the CDR3. Germline V gives CDR1 SGHTA, CDR2 FQGNSA. Unmatched junction bases numbered 3, after V lost 3 bases and J lost 5 bases. This CDR3 is CASSLGLVENIQYF. Here the CDR3 DNA reads TGTGCCAGCAGCTTGGGACTAGTGGAAAACATTCAGTACTTC.

This clonotype appeared many times. The chain uses TRBV7-6 and TRBJ2-5; 9 bases agree with TRBD2. Per germline, CDR1 SGHVS and CDR2 FNYEAQ. The junction had 6 bases not matched to a gene; V was cut back by 6 bases and J by 1 base. CDR3 length: 15 residues. DNA for the CDR3: TGTGCCAGCAGTTGGGGCGGGAGGGTCCAAGAGACCCAGTACTTC. This gives the protein CASSWGGRVQETQYF.

The chain combines TRBV2 with TRBJ2-3; 7 positions agree with TRBD2. Germline loops: CDR1 SNHLY, CDR2 FYNNEI. V trimming: 8 bases; J trimming: 1 base; junction bases outside the gene matches: 0. This CDR3 is 12 amino acids long. The CDR3 nucleotides are TGTGCCAGCGGGAGGGGCACAGATACGCAGTATTTT. This codes for CASGRGTDTQYF.

The chain combines TRBV12-3 or TRBV12-4 with TRBJ1-1; 11 nucleotides align to TRBD1. The J segment lost 7 bases and the V segment lost 1 base, leaving 8 bases of the junction unmatched. The CDR3 is 16 residues long. As DNA, the CDR3 is TGTGCCAGCAGTTTAGTCGGGACAGGGGGACCATATGAAGCTTTCTTT. It encodes CASSLVGTGGPYEAFF.

V gene TRBV7-9 combines with J gene TRBJ1-3; TRBD1 matches 9 bases. CDR1 SEHNR and CDR2 FQNEAQ come from the germline V gene (reference sequence). CDR3 length: 15 amino acids. The V and J ends lost 5 bases and 5 bases, in that order; junction bases with no gene match: 7. CDR3 region: CASSVGQGHRNTIYF. The CDR3 nucleotides read TGTGCCAGCAGCGTGGGACAGGGCCACCGAAACACCATATATTTT.

This clonotype appeared many times. The J gene is TRBJ2-7, the V gene TRBV28, with 7 positions matching TRBD1. The trim removed 6 bases at V and 3 bases at J, leaving 5 bases unmatched. The germline gives CDR1 MDHEN, CDR2 SYDVKM. The CDR3 spans 13 residues. Here the CDR3 DNA reads TGTGCCAGCAGGCCGGGACAGAACTACGAGCAGTACTTC. Encoded protein: CASRPGQNYEQYF.

This clonotype showed up many times. The V call is TRBV6-1, the J call TRBJ2-2; 7 bases are a match to TRBD1. Trimming at V came to 8 bases and at J to 1 base, leaving 7 bases not matched to a gene. Germline V gene sequence: CDR1 MNHNS, CDR2 SASEGT. The CDR3 is 15 residues long. This chain's CDR3 is CASATRQGNTGELFF. The DNA for the CDR3 is TGTGCCAGCGCTACCCGACAGGGGAACACCGGGGAGCTGTTTTTT.

The genes are TRBV19 and TRBJ2-5; D is ambiguous. CDR1 and CDR2 from the germline V gene are LNHDA and SQIVND (reference sequence). This CDR3 has 14 amino acids. Trimming took 7 bases from V and 1 from J, leaving 13 bases between them. CDR3 amino acids: CASNELGFQETQYF. CDR3 DNA: TGTGCCAGTAATGAGTTGGGTTTCCAAGAGACCCAGTACTTC.

V usage is TRBV3-1 and J usage is TRBJ1-1; possible D gene TRBD1, 6 bases. The CDR3 spans 13 residues. The germline CDR1 and CDR2 sequences are LGHDT and YNNKEL (reference sequence). V lost 4 bases, J lost 6 bases, and 12 bases lay in between. The CDR3 bases are TGTGCCAGCAGCCGCAGGGGTGGTCCTGAAGCTTTCTTT. This codes for CASSRRGGPEAFF.

This clonotype was recorded many times. This chain links TRBV6-5 with TRBJ1-6, with 7 nucleotides matching TRBD1. The J segment lost 13 bases and the V segment lost 2 bases, leaving 8 bases of the junction unmatched. Germline CDR1 is MNHEY and CDR2 is SVGAGI. CDR3 length: 14 residues. CDR3: CASSYRTGPFPLHF. CDR3 in DNA: TGTGCCAGCAGTTACCGGACAGGCCCGTTCCCCCTCCACTTT.

In this sample, this clonotype turned up many times. The chain combines TRBV7-2 with TRBJ2-7; no definite D call. Germline V gene sequence: CDR1 SGHTA, CDR2 FQGNSA. Trimming left V 6 bases short and J 0 bases short, with 24 bases between. The CDR3 consists of 18 residues. The CDR3 DNA follows: TGTGCCAGCAGACCAACCCGGACCGGAGCCAAGTCCTCCTACGAGCAGTACTTC. This encodes CASRPTRTGAKSSYEQYF.

As concerns this clonotype: A much larger clone lies one base from this, so it may be a read error. V gene TRBV28 combines with J gene TRBJ2-3; D is possibly TRBD1 or TRBD2 (6 bases each). Trimming took 8 bases from V and 5 from J, leaving 11 bases between them. Germline V gives CDR1 MDHEN, CDR2 SYDVKM. This CDR3 is 12 amino acids long. The CDR3 region has the DNA TGTGCCAGCGGGGGGCACGGAGATACGCAGTATTTT. Protein sequence: CASGGHGDTQYF.

V is TRBV12-3 or TRBV12-4 and J is TRBJ1-5, with 7 bases lining up with TRBD1. J lost 1 base, V lost 6 bases, and 9 bases had no gene match. There are 16 residues in the CDR3. CDR3 loop: CASSHRGGGSNQPQHF. CDR3 nucleotides: TGTGCCAGCAGCCACAGGGGAGGTGGAAGCAATCAGCCCCAGCATTTT.

This clonotype was recorded a few times. This chain connects TRBV7-2 to TRBJ2-7, with a tentative D call TRBD1 (5 bases). There are 13 residues in the CDR3. The V gene's germline CDR1 is SGHTA and CDR2 FQGNSA. V lost 7 bases and J 2 bases, leaving 12 bases between the germline ends. The CDR3 coding sequence is TGTGCCAGCAAAACTACAGGTACCTACGAGCAGTACTTC. It is translated as CASKTTGTYEQYF.

This clonotype was seen many times. The chain has TRBV18 and TRBJ2-1; possibly TRBD2 for D (6 bases). CDR3 size: 16 residues. V was clipped by 3 bases and J by 7 bases, with 19 bases between them. CDR1 and CDR2 (germline): KGHSH, LQKENI. The CDR3 nucleotides read TGTGCCAGCTCACCGGTTCCCGGAACTAGCAGGAATGAGCAGTTCTTC. Its protein is CASSPVPGTSRNEQFF. Filled out from reference TRBV18 and TRBJ2-1, the complete variable domain reads NAGVMQNPRHLVRRRGQEARLRCSPMKGHSHVYWYRQLPEEGLKFMVYLQKENIIDESGMPKERFSAEFPKEGPSILRIQQVVRGDSAAYFCASSPVPGTSRNEQFFGPGTRLTVL.

This clonotype has ten or more counts. One end of the junction is discordant with germline, which a read error may explain. This chain joins TRBV7-3 and TRBJ2-1; 13 bases are a match to TRBD2. Germline lookup yields CDR1 SGHTA and CDR2 FQGTGA. This CDR3 comprises 14 residues. The CDR3 sequence: CASSPGLAGDSPVF. CDR3 DNA sequence: TGTGCCAGCAGCCCAGGACTAGCGGGGGATTCCCCTGTCTTC.

There are many counts of this clonotype. V is TRBV4-3 and J is TRBJ2-7; D gene ambiguous. The germline CDR1 and CDR2 sequences are LGHNA and YSLEER. V was cut by 0 bases and J by 2 bases, with 5 bases left in between. The CDR3 is made up of 13 amino acids. The CDR3 sequence is CASSQERAYEQYF. In DNA, the CDR3 is TGCGCCAGCAGCCAAGAAAGGGCCTACGAGCAGTACTTC.

This clonotype was seen many times. The chain combines TRBV27 with TRBJ1-1; D call uncertain. This CDR3 has 13 amino acids. Trimming shortened V by 6 bases and J by 2 bases, and 10 bases separated the two germline ends. Germline CDR1 is MNHEY and CDR2 is SMNVEV (reference sequence). The CDR3, as DNA: TGTGCCAGCAGGCTCAGTCCCAACACTGAAGCTTTCTTT. Translation: CASRLSPNTEAFF.

This clonotype was observed at least ten times. V is TRBV12-3 or TRBV12-4 and J is TRBJ2-2; D is ambiguous. Trimming removed 6 bases at V and 5 bases at J, with 10 bases between. The CDR3 is made up of 13 amino acids. This CDR3 is CASRAVRTGELFF. The CDR3 DNA is TGTGCCAGCAGGGCCGTACGAACCGGGGAGCTGTTTTTT.

This clonotype was detected ten times or more. The chain combines TRBV18 with TRBJ2-3; possibly TRBD1 for D (5 bases). The CDR3 sequence is 17 residues long. V was pared by 5 bases and J by 0 bases, with 18 bases between. Germline V gives CDR1 KGHSH, CDR2 LQKENI. The CDR3 nucleotides are TGTGCCAGCTCATCGAGACGACAGTCTACTAGCACAGATACGCAGTATTTT. Its protein product is CASSSRRQSTSTDTQYF. Full variable domain (missing parts from reference TRBV18 and TRBJ2-3): NAGVMQNPRHLVRRRGQEARLRCSPMKGHSHVYWYRQLPEEGLKFMVYLQKENIIDESGMPKERFSAEFPKEGPSILRIQQVVRGDSAAYFCASSSRRQSTSTDTQYFGPGTRLTVL.

Concerning this clonotype itself: Just one base apart from a much larger clone, this may be a read error. V is TRBV6-1 and J is TRBJ2-3; D ambiguous. The ends were cut back, 10 bases at V and 3 bases at J, with 17 bases in the middle. The length of the CDR3 is 14 residues. The germline CDR1 and CDR2 sequences are MNHNS and SASEGT. The CDR3 reads CANTVLVRTDTQYF. CDR3 nucleotides: TGTGCCAACACCGTCTTAGTCCGGACAGATACGCAGTATTTT.

This clonotype was recorded many times. V and J are TRBV2 and TRBJ2-5; the D is unclear. The V and J ends lost 5 bases and 5 bases respectively, with 12 bases between them. Germline assignment: CDR1 SNHLY and CDR2 FYNNEI. The length of the CDR3 is 13 residues. CDR3 in DNA: TGTGCCAGCAGTATAAATCCCCGGGAGACCCAGTACTTC. Its translation: CASSINPRETQYF.

The chain links TRBV14 to TRBJ2-5; D gene uncertain. The CDR3 extends over 14 amino acids. Trimming removed 2 bases at V and 3 bases at J, with 10 bases between. Germline CDR1 is SGHDN and CDR2 is FVKESK. The CDR3 loop reads CASSQQDREETQYF. DNA for the CDR3: TGTGCCAGCAGCCAACAAGACCGAGAAGAGACCCAGTACTTC.